Each of the 10 T cell receptor beta chains below was sequenced from the same sample in a study of response to subunit inactivated influenza vaccine (dated by TCRdb to the late 2010s). Library preparation employed RT-PCR. The sample was run on an Illumina HiSeq 2500. In-frame beta chains were kept once TCRdb had trimmed the public reads at Q25 with fastp and called clones with MiXCR. Each entry merges the rows of one CDR3 protein and shows their most common DNA and genes. Recorded for this sample are about 780,000 distinct CDR3 sequences; 15% to 20% of them occurred a single time. Approximately 10% of the sample rests with the top ten. The sequenced sample was PBMCs from blood, obtained around 5 days after vaccination. Every receptor here comes from a man aged 50-59 years who received an inactivated influenza vaccine. Donor details come from another sample of the same person, matched by shared clones.

The chain recombines TRBV5-1 with TRBJ2-3; 10 nucleotides match TRBD1. CDR1 and CDR2 (germline): SGHRS, YFSETQ. This CDR3 region has 14 residues. The J segment lost 8 bases and the V segment lost 4 bases, leaving 7 bases of the junction unmatched. The CDR3 sequence: CASSVGQGRGTQYF. The CDR3 DNA is TGCGCCAGCAGCGTGGGACAGGGGCGGGGTACGCAGTATTTT.

This sequence joins TRBV29-1 and TRBJ2-2, with D perhaps matching TRBD2 (5 bases). With 6 bases removed from V and 6 bases from J, the gap between germline ends came to 11 bases. The CDR3 extends over 12 amino acids. In germline, CDR1 is SQVTM, CDR2 ANQGSEA. The CDR3 is CSVPTRPGELFF. The DNA of the CDR3 is TGCAGCGTCCCTACTAGGCCCGGGGAGCTGTTTTTT.

CDR3 in amino acids: CASSQDNRGFYGYTF. The CDR3 nucleotides read TGCGCCAGCAGCCAAGATAACAGGGGGTTTTATGGCTACACCTTC. This chain joins TRBV4-1 and TRBJ1-2; 8 positions match TRBD1. The trim removed 0 bases at V and 5 bases at J, leaving 5 bases unmatched. Looked up from germline, CDR1 is MGHRA and CDR2 is YSYEKL. The CDR3 totals 15 residues.

This clonotype was recorded at least ten times. The V call is TRBV10-1, the J call TRBJ2-7; 11 nucleotides agree with TRBD1. Germline-derived CDR1 and CDR2 are WNHNN and SYGVQD (reference sequence). The CDR3 has 16 amino acids. V lost 3 bases, J lost 2 bases, and 6 bases stayed unmatched. CDR3 region: CASSDPRTGGTYEQYF. The CDR3 nucleotides are TGCGCCAGCAGTGACCCTAGGACAGGGGGCACCTACGAGCAGTACTTC.

The V and J genes are TRBV9 and TRBJ2-1; 7 bases are shared with TRBD2. Trimming cost V 4 bases and J 6 bases; bases outside gene matches: 4. The CDR3 consists of 13 residues. Germline lookup yields CDR1 SGDLS and CDR2 YYNGEE. CDR3 residues: CASSPGTTNEQFF. The CDR3 DNA follows: TGTGCCAGCAGCCCCGGGACTACCAATGAGCAGTTCTTC.

To note about this clonotype: This could be a read error, since a much larger clone is one nucleotide away. The CDR3 nucleotides are TGTGCCAGCAGGATTAGGAGGGAGGCTTTGCTGGATACGCAGTCTTTT. It is translated as CASRIRREALLDTQSF. The chain has TRBV12-3 or TRBV12-4 and TRBJ2-3; D possibly corresponds to TRBD2 (6 bases). The CDR3 loop spans 16 amino acids.

This clonotype was observed at least ten times. The chain recombines TRBV20-1 with TRBJ1-4, with 7 bases identical to TRBD1. In germline, CDR1 is DFQATT, CDR2 SNEGSKA (reference sequence). V shed 7 bases, J shed 5 bases, and the junction held 4 bases outside the gene matches. CDR3 length: 12 amino acids. CDR3 protein: CSVRGPNEKLFF. CDR3 DNA sequence: TGCAGTGTGAGGGGGCCCAATGAAAAACTGTTTTTT.

This clonotype was picked up many times. The chain uses TRBV5-1 and TRBJ2-7; perhaps TRBD1 as D (6 bases). The CDR3 runs 13 residues. V lost 4 bases and J 6 bases, leaving 14 bases between the germline ends. Germline V lookup: CDR1 SGHRS, CDR2 YFSETQ. CDR3: CASSRRQGLEQYF. The CDR3 DNA reads TGCGCCAGCAGCAGAAGGCAGGGGCTCGAGCAGTACTTC.

The J gene is TRBJ2-3, the V gene TRBV5-1; TRBD2 matches at 8 bases. CDR3 size: 16 residues. The germline V gene encodes CDR1 SGHRS and CDR2 YFSETQ. V was clipped by 0 bases and J by 4 bases; unmatched bases: 7. The DNA of the CDR3 is TGCGCCAGCAGCTTGGCCGATGCGGGAGGCTCAGATACGCAGTATTTT. Its translation: CASSLADAGGSDTQYF.

The chain combines TRBV18 with TRBJ2-5, with D tentatively TRBD2 (5 bases). The CDR3 has 15 residues. V was clipped by 3 bases and J by 3 bases, with 14 bases between them. From germline, CDR1 is KGHSH and CDR2 LQKENI. CDR3 coding DNA: TGTGCCAGCTCACCGAATACCGGGGTAGAAGAGACCCAGTACTTC. Translated: CASSPNTGVEETQYF. Full variable domain (missing parts from reference TRBV18 and TRBJ2-5): NAGVMQNPRHLVRRRGQEARLRCSPMKGHSHVYWYRQLPEEGLKFMVYLQKENIIDESGMPKERFSAEFPKEGPSILRIQQVVRGDSAAYFCASSPNTGVEETQYFGPGTRLLVL.